Below are 11 T cell receptor beta chains sequenced from a single sample in a study of early T cells in non-severe SARS-CoV-2 infection. Each CDR3 protein gets one entry after TCRdb re-called the 5' RACE reads with MiXCR. Of around 77,000 distinct CDR3 sequences in the sample, roughly 12% were seen once. The sample in question was whole blood, obtained at baseline. The receptors were sampled from an adult who was a healthcare worker with PCR-confirmed SARS-CoV-2 infection or an uninfected control (not recorded which). The donor label of this sample is uncertain.

This clonotype has more than one count but fewer than ten. The CDR3 is CASSSRLAGTRTSYEQYF. CDR3 coding DNA: TGTGCCAGCAGCTCCCGACTAGCGGGGACTCGTACCTCCTACGAGCAGTACTTC. The V call is TRBV7-2, the J call TRBJ2-7, with 11 positions matching TRBD2. V shed 4 bases, J shed 0 bases, and the junction held 11 bases outside the gene matches. The CDR3 has 18 amino acids. CDR1 is SGHTA, CDR2 FQGNSA, per germline.

This clonotype was picked up many times. This sequence joins TRBV6-1 and TRBJ1-1, with D possibly TRBD1 on 5 matching bases. Germline CDR1 is MNHNS and CDR2 is SASEGT. The CDR3 sequence is 14 residues long. Trimming shortened V by 1 base and J by 2 bases, and 8 bases separated the two germline ends. CDR3 loop: CASSEGTFNTEAFF. CDR3 in DNA: TGTGCCAGCAGTGAAGGGACATTTAACACTGAAGCTTTCTTT.

This clonotype has just a few counts. This chain uses TRBV12-3 or TRBV12-4 with TRBJ2-1, with no clear D. CDR3 size: 10 residues. V was pared by 8 bases and J by 5 bases, with 4 bases between. The CDR3 nucleotides are TGTGCCAGCGGAGACAATGAGCAGTTCTTC. This sequence encodes CASGDNEQFF.

In its sample, this clonotype was seen many times. This chain connects TRBV5-1 to TRBJ1-1; 7 nucleotides agree with TRBD1. This CDR3 comprises 14 residues. CDR1 and CDR2 from the germline V gene are SGHRS and YFSETQ. V shed 2 bases, J shed 2 bases, and the junction held 3 bases outside the gene matches. DNA of the CDR3: TGCGCCAGCAGCTTAGGGGGCGCCAACACTGAAGCTTTCTTT. This sequence encodes CASSLGGANTEAFF.

In this sample, this clonotype turned up many times. This chain uses TRBV6-2 or TRBV6-3 with TRBJ1-4; no reliable D call. The V gene lost 6 bases and the J gene lost 0 bases, with 8 bases spanning the gap. Germline V gene lookup returns CDR1 MNHEY and CDR2 SVGEGT. The CDR3 contains 14 residues. CDR3 in DNA: TGTGCCAGCAGCAGACGAGCAACTAATGAAAAACTGTTTTTT. This sequence encodes CASSRRATNEKLFF.

This clonotype was seen a handful of times. V is TRBV7-8 and J is TRBJ2-2; D is ambiguous. V lost 3 bases and J lost 6, with 17 bases in between. Per the germline V gene, CDR1 is SGHVS and CDR2 is FQNEAQ. CDR3 length equals 16 residues. The CDR3 DNA sequence: TGTGCCAGCAGCTTCTCCCCCGGGCTGATAGCCGGGGAGCTGTTTTTT. It codes for CASSFSPGLIAGELFF.

The chain uses TRBV7-3 and TRBJ2-5; TRBD1 agrees at 9 bases. The CDR3 sequence is 15 residues long. V shed 4 bases and J 2 bases; nucleotides not matched to a gene: 5. From germline, CDR1 is SGHTA and CDR2 FQGTGA. CDR3 region: CASSSGDRVQETQYF. The CDR3 region has the DNA TGTGCCAGCAGCTCCGGGGACAGGGTTCAAGAGACCCAGTACTTC.

This clonotype was counted only a few times. J is TRBJ1-5 and V is TRBV2, with D unclear. Germline CDR1 is SNHLY and CDR2 is FYNNEI. V lost 4 bases and J 2 bases, leaving 6 bases between the germline ends. CDR3 length equals 13 residues. The CDR3 coding sequence is TGTGCCAGCAGTGTCTCGGGCAATCAGCCCCAGCATTTT. Translation gives CASSVSGNQPQHF.

The CDR3 loop reads CASSPIPPGLAGRSTDTQYF. CDR3 DNA sequence: TGTGCCAGCAGTCCAATTCCCCCGGGACTAGCGGGGCGCAGCACAGATACGCAGTATTTT. The J gene is TRBJ2-3, the V gene TRBV6-2 or TRBV6-3, with 13 bases matching TRBD2. CDR1 and CDR2 from the germline V gene are MNHEY and SVGEGT. V lost 5 bases and J lost 0; bases outside the gene matches: 14. CDR3 length: 20 residues.

This clonotype was counted between two and nine times. The chain couples TRBV20-1 to TRBJ2-3; D ambiguous. This CDR3 contains 12 residues. Trimming pared 0 bases from V and 8 bases from J, leaving 9 bases between. Germline V gene lookup returns CDR1 DFQATT and CDR2 SNEGSKA (reference sequence). In DNA, the CDR3 is TGCAGTGCTAGAGATGGTATGGCTACGCAGTATTTT. Translating it yields CSARDGMATQYF.

This clonotype was counted between two and nine times. The chain employs TRBV7-8 and TRBJ1-1, with D maybe TRBD1 (6 bases). The length of the CDR3 is 15 residues. Germline V gives CDR1 SGHVS, CDR2 FQNEAQ. The ends were cut back, 1 base at V and 5 bases at J, with 14 bases in the middle. CDR3 region: CASSLVWGAGTEAFF. The DNA for the CDR3 is TGTGCCAGCAGCTTAGTTTGGGGGGCAGGTACTGAAGCTTTCTTT.